Listed below are T cell receptor beta chains from one sample, sequenced in a study of cytotoxic CD8 clonotypes in ibrutinib-treated CLL. The table came from immunoSEQ multiplex PCR; TCRdb's copy has only in-frame clones and leaves some out. The data show 150,000 to 200,000 clones, with around nine tenths seen just once and about 2.9% held by the top ten. Here the sequenced sample was PBMCs, taken at disease progression, from a patient treated with ibrutinib. The receptors stem from a human donor with chronic lymphocytic leukemia. Each CDR3 is given with its conserved first and last residue. A D gene is named only where the DNA matches it firmly. Size is stated for part of the rows, as once, few or many counts, or as a class when the clone is expanded.

CDR3 protein	CDR3 DNA	V gene	J gene	clone size	D gene	CDR3 length
CASSLYGTANTEAFF	TGCGCCAGCAGCTTGTACGGGACAGCGAACACTGAAGCTTTCTTT	TRBV5-1	TRBJ1-1	-	TRBD1	15
CASGLPTGVNTGELFF	TGTGCTAGTGGTTTGCCGACAGGGGTAAACACCGGGGAGCTGTTTTTT	TRBV12-5	TRBJ2-2	-	TRBD1	16
CASSIAGRGLYEQYF	TGCGCCAGCAGCATTGCCGGCAGGGGGCTTTACGAGCAGTACTTC	TRBV5-1	TRBJ2-7	-	TRBD1	15
CASSPTARRTEAFF	TGTGCCAGCTCTCCGACAGCCCGGAGGACTGAAGCTTTCTTT	TRBV18	TRBJ1-1	-	-	14
CASSHRQAGYTF	TGTGCCAGCAGCCACCGCCAGGCTGGCTACACCTTC	TRBV9	TRBJ1-2	-	-	12
CASSYRAGGNQPQHF	TGTGCCAGCAGTTACAGGGCAGGGGGTAATCAGCCCCAGCATTTT	TRBV6-5	TRBJ1-5	-	TRBD1	15
CATSRDGSNGEKLFF	TGTGCCACCAGCAGAGATGGGTCGAACGGAGAAAAACTGTTTTTT	TRBV15	TRBJ1-4	-	-	15
CASSNSEYEQYF	TGTGCCAGTAGTAATTCGGAATACGAGCAGTACTTC	TRBV19	TRBJ2-7	few	-	12
CASSLEDRGTYEQYF	TGTGCCAGCAGCTTGGAGGACAGGGGCACCTACGAGCAGTACTTC	TRBV7-6	TRBJ2-7	-	TRBD1	15
CASSSVRAGGPNNEQFF	TGTGCCAGCAGCTCCGTCAGAGCGGGAGGGCCCAACAATGAGCAGTTCTTC	TRBV7-6	TRBJ2-1	-	TRBD2	17
CASSQGRVSGNTIYF	TGCGCCAGCAGCCAAGGCAGGGTCTCTGGAAACACCATATATTTT	TRBV4-1	TRBJ1-3	-	-	15
CASGRMGPNTGELFF	TGTGCCAGCGGGCGTATGGGCCCGAACACCGGGGAGCTGTTTTTT	TRBV11-2	TRBJ2-2	-	-	15
CSVRTRGNTEAFF	TGCAGCGTCAGGACAAGGGGGAACACTGAAGCTTTCTTT	TRBV29-1	TRBJ1-1	-	-	13
CASTTLRSAANTGELFF	TGTGCCAGCACCACTTTGCGTAGCGCTGCGAACACCGGGGAGCTGTTTTTT	TRBV11-2	TRBJ2-2	-	-	17
CASSWDRNEKLFF	TGTGCCAGCAGTTGGGACAGGAATGAAAAACTGTTTTTT	TRBV27	TRBJ1-4	few	TRBD1	13
CASSGKGSETQYF	TGTGCCAGCAGCGGAAAGGGGTCAGAGACCCAGTACTTC	TRBV9	TRBJ2-5	-	-	13
CASSELPGRGPTDTQYF	TGTGCCAGCAGTGAACTTCCGGGCAGGGGTCCCACAGATACGCAGTATTTT	TRBV6-1	TRBJ2-3	once	-	17
CASRDGQGLRVEQYF	TGTGCCAGCAGGGACGGACAGGGTCTAAGAGTCGAGCAGTACTTC	TRBV6-5	TRBJ2-7	-	TRBD1	15
CASSIDFRPNEKLFF	TGTGCCAGTAGTATAGACTTCAGACCGAATGAAAAACTGTTTTTT	TRBV19	TRBJ1-4	-	-	15
CASLREGATEAFF	TGTGCCAGCTTAAGAGAGGGGGCCACTGAAGCTTTCTTT	TRBV18	TRBJ1-1	once	TRBD1	13
CASSGGTLGRPHQQYF	TGTGCCAGCAGTGGGGGGACCCTGGGCAGGCCCCATCAGCAGTACTTC	TRBV2	TRBJ2-7	-	-	16
CASSGQHYSNQPQHF	TGTGCCAGCTCCGGACAGCATTATAGCAATCAGCCCCAGCATTTT	TRBV18	TRBJ1-5	-	-	15
CASSVTRDSQNYGYTF	TGTGCCAGCAGTGTCACCAGGGACAGCCAGAACTATGGCTACACCTTC	TRBV27	TRBJ1-2	-	TRBD1	16
CASSPPPGAGELFF	TGTGCCAGCAGCCCACCGCCTGGGGCCGGGGAGCTGTTTTTT	TRBV5-6	TRBJ2-2	-	-	14
CASSSSGGEQYF	TGTGCCAGCAGCTCTAGCGGTGGGGAGCAGTACTTC	TRBV7-3	TRBJ2-7	-	TRBD2	12
CASSPAQGGNTIYF	TGTGCCAGCTCACCAGCACAGGGTGGAAACACCATATATTTT	TRBV18	TRBJ1-3	many	-	14
CASSRRYGTEAFF	TGTGCCAGCAGTCGTCGGTATGGCACTGAAGCTTTCTTT	TRBV7-9	TRBJ1-1	-	-	13
CSVERPADTQYF	TGCAGCGTTGAGCGACCGGCAGATACGCAGTATTTT	TRBV29-1	TRBJ2-3	-	-	12
CASSLAWGSVEQYF	TGTGCCAGCAGCTTAGCGTGGGGATCGGTTGAGCAGTACTTC	TRBV7-2	TRBJ2-7	-	-	14
CAISEWGTGDQPQHF	TGTGCCATCAGTGAGTGGGGGACAGGGGACCAGCCCCAGCATTTT	TRBV10-3	TRBJ1-5	-	TRBD1	15
CASSYSRGPQHF	TGTGCCAGCAGTTACTCCCGGGGGCCCCAGCATTTT	TRBV27	TRBJ1-5	-	-	12
CASSYTQGTVTGDTF	TGTGCCAGCAGTTACACTCAAGGGACAGTAACGGGTGACACCTTC	TRBV6-5	TRBJ1-2	-	TRBD1	15
CASSLLAGGRTDTQYF	TGTGCCAGCAGCTTACTAGCGGGGGGTAGGACAGATACGCAGTATTTT	TRBV7-2	TRBJ2-3	once	TRBD2	16
CASSPLGQEYTGELFF	TGTGCTAGCAGTCCCCTGGGACAGGAATACACCGGGGAGCTGTTTTTT	TRBV7-7	TRBJ2-2	-	TRBD1	16
CATSSHRGSYEQYF	TGTGCCACCAGCAGTCATCGTGGCAGCTACGAGCAGTACTTC	TRBV15	TRBJ2-7	-	-	14
CASSPWEETQYF	TGTGCCAGCAGCCCATGGGAAGAGACCCAGTACTTC	TRBV11-1	TRBJ2-5	few	-	12
CASSPTGVVYEQYF	TGCGCCAGCAGCCCGACAGGGGTGGTCTACGAGCAGTACTTC	TRBV5-1	TRBJ2-7	-	TRBD1	14
CAWSLTGVGTQYF	TGTGCCTGGAGTTTGACGGGGGTGGGAACGCAGTATTTT	TRBV30	TRBJ2-3	-	-	13
CASARGTHNEQFF	TGCGCCAGCGCGAGGGGGACCCACAATGAGCAGTTCTTC	TRBV5-1	TRBJ2-1	once	-	13
CASSERSGAGIQYF	TGCGCCAGCAGCGAGCGGTCGGGGGCAGGCATTCAGTACTTC	TRBV5-1	TRBJ2-4	-	-	14
CASSYENRYNEQFF	TGTGCCAGCAGTTACGAGAACAGGTACAATGAGCAGTTCTTC	TRBV6-5	TRBJ2-1	-	-	14
CASSPGRHYEQYF	TGTGCCAGCAGCCCGGGCAGGCATTACGAGCAGTACTTC	TRBV7-9	TRBJ2-7	many	-	13
CASRLGGGREYGYTF	TGTGCCAGCAGACTAGGGGGGGGGCGAGAGTATGGCTACACCTTC	TRBV27	TRBJ1-2	few	-	15
CASSLDGSGRAPGELFF	TGTGCCAGCAGCTTGGACGGTAGCGGGAGGGCCCCCGGGGAGCTGTTTTTT	TRBV7-3	TRBJ2-2	-	TRBD2	17
CATFAPQLARTGELFF	TGTGCCACCTTCGCCCCCCAACTAGCTCGCACCGGGGAGCTGTTTTTT	TRBV28	TRBJ2-2	-	-	16
CASSFSRANYGYTF	TGTGCCAGCAGCTTTTCCAGAGCTAACTATGGCTACACCTTC	TRBV7-2	TRBJ1-2	-	-	14
CASSEAGSPTYQPQHF	TGTGCCAGCAGTGAAGCGGGCTCACCAACCTATCAGCCCCAGCATTTT	TRBV6-1	TRBJ1-5	-	-	16
CASSHGLGGGNYEQYF	TGTGCCAGCAGCCACGGATTGGGCGGGGGGAACTACGAGCAGTACTTC	TRBV9	TRBJ2-7	-	TRBD2	16
CASSLLGNTGELFF	TGTGCCAGCAGTTTACTCGGGAACACCGGGGAGCTGTTTTTT	TRBV27	TRBJ2-2	-	-	14
CASRPLATSTDTQYF	TGTGCCAGCAGGCCACTAGCGACTAGCACAGATACGCAGTATTTT	TRBV6-5	TRBJ2-3	-	TRBD2	15
CASSLGQVENYGYTF	TGCGCCAGCAGCTTGGGTCAGGTGGAGAACTATGGCTACACCTTC	TRBV5-1	TRBJ1-2	-	-	15
CASSLIRTLTGELFF	TGTGCCAGTTCCCTCATTCGGACTCTCACCGGGGAGCTGTTTTTT	TRBV19	TRBJ2-2	-	-	15
CASTVHPGYEQYF	TGTGCCAGTACCGTGCACCCGGGGTACGAGCAGTACTTC	TRBV19	TRBJ2-7	-	-	13
CASSRDWYSEQYF	TGTGCCAGCAGCAGGGACTGGTACTCCGAGCAGTACTTC	TRBV27	TRBJ2-7	once	-	13